This TCR beta chain was sequenced in a study of neurological immune-mediated disorders. This clonotype was recorded at least ten times. The cDNA was synthesized by means of template-switch 5'RACE, which was carried out with 10-nucleotide random UMIs. Using its own MiXCR run on the 5' RACE reads, TCRdb lists one record per CDR3 protein. The data contain approximately 40,000 distinct CDR3 sequences, 4.8% of them singletons. Trimming took 7 bases from V and 6 from J, leaving 15 bases between them. In germline, CDR1 is LGHNA, CDR2 YNFKEQ. The CDR3 extends over 14 amino acids. The sequenced sample consisted of CD4+ T cells from blood. The chain has TRBV4-2 and TRBJ2-2; D gene unclear. This receptor was obtained from a man between 18 and 35 years old in good health. CDR3 loop: CASNDLGVSGELFF. Here the CDR3 DNA reads TGTGCCAGCAACGATCTTGGGGTGTCCGGGGAGCTGTTTTTT.